This T cell receptor beta chain was identified in a study of blood T cell repertoires in COVID-19. The overall study: Sites in the United States, Italy and Spain provided acute and convalescent COVID-19 samples. From T cells, B-cell-depleted T cells, or PBMCs came the material, which was cDNA or gDNA.

Original analysis: Amplifying reference gene primers gave estimates of nucleated cell counts. Only in-frame clones appear in the TCRdb table, and some are missing; sequencing was by immunoSEQ multiplex PCR. That table supplies the V and J calls and clone size; D and trimming were determined from the DNA. The top ten clones hold around 4.7% of a sample with approximately 120,000 clones, more than 80% of them seen once. Germline CDR1 is SGHTA and CDR2 is FQGNSA. The CDR3 totals 15 residues. Germline trimming cut 4 bases from V and 1 base from J; bases unmatched to any gene: 5. This chain joins TRBV7-2 and TRBJ2-3, with TRBD2 matching 7 bases. The receptor comes from a human donor in a cohort sampled during active COVID-19. The sequencing input was peripheral blood. As DNA, the CDR3 is TGTGCCAGCAGCTCCCTGGGGGGGGGCACAGATACGCAGTATTTT. Protein product: CASSSLGGGTDTQYF.